This paragraph reports one T cell receptor (beta chain). Its target is not known. The CDR3 spans 14 residues. V dropped 4 bases and J dropped 1 base, with 11 bases sitting between them. The V gene's germline CDR1 is LGHNA and CDR2 YSLEER. The data derive from a study of neoadjuvant nivolumab and ipilimumab in lung cancer. Broader study findings: Blood richness before therapy tracked richness in tumors resected after neoadjuvant therapy. TCR richness and clonality were higher in tumors than adjacent uninvolved lung. Only a single major-pathologic-response sample was available for clonality analysis.

The data were produced by immunoSEQ multiplex PCR, yet TCRdb's version contains in-frame clones alone and is incomplete. The sample shows some 18,000 clones, approximately 87% of them seen only once. The clonotype comes from an adult with non-small cell lung cancer. The chain recombines TRBV4-3 with TRBJ2-7, with D hard to call. Material: peripheral blood, obtained before neoadjuvant nivolumab, alone or with ipilimumab. The CDR3 region has the DNA TGCGCCAGCAGCCCGGGTGGGAAGTCCTACGAGCAGTACTTC. The encoded protein is CASSPGGKSYEQYF.